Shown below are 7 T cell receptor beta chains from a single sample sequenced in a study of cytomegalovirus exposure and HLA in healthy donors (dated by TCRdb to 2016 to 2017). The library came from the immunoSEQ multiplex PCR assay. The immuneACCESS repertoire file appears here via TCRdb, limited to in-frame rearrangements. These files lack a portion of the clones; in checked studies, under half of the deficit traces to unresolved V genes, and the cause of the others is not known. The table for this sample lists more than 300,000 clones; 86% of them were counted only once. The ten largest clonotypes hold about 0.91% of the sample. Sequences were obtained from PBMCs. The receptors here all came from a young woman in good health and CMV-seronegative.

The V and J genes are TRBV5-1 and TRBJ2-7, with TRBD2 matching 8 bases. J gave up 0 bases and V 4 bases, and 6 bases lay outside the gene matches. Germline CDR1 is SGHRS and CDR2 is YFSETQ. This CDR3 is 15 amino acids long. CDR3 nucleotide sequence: TGCGCCAGCAGCCCGACGGGGGGGGTCTCCTACGAGCAGTACTTC. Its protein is CASSPTGGVSYEQYF.

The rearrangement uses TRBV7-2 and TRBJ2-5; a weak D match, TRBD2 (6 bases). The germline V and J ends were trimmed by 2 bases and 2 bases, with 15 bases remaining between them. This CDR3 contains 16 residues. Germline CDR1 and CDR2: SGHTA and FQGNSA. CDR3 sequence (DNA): TGTGCCAGCAGCTTAACCGGCGGGGCGGGGCAAGAGACCCAGTACTTC. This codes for CASSLTGGAGQETQYF.

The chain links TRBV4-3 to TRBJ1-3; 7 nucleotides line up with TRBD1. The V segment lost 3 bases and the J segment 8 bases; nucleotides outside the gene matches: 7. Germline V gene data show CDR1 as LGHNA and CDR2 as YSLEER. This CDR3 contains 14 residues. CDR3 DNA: TGCGCCAGCAGCCAGCTCGGACAGGCGGACACCATATATTTT. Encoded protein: CASSQLGQADTIYF.

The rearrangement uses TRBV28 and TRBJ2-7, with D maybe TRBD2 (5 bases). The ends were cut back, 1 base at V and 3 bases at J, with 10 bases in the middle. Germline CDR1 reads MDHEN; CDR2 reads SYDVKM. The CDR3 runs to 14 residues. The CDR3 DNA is TGTGCCAGCAGTTTATCTCCAGCGGACTACGAGCAGTACTTC. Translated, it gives CASSLSPADYEQYF.

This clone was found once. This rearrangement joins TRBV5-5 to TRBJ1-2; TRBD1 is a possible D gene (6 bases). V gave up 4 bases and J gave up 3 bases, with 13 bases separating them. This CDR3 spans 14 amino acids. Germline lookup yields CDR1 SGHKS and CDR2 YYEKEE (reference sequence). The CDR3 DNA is TGTGCCAGCAGCCAGATTGGGGGCGACTATGGCTACACCTTC. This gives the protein CASSQIGGDYGYTF. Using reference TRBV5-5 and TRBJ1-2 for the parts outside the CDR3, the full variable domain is DAGVTQSPTHLIKTRGQQVTLRCSPISGHKSVSWYQQVLGQGPQFIFQYYEKEERGRGNFPDRFSARQFPNYSSELNVNALLLGDSALYLCASSQIGGDYGYTFGSGTRLTVV.

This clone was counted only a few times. The DNA for the CDR3 is TGTGCCAGCAGTCCACAGGGATGGAAGGGCTACACCTTC. It is translated as CASSPQGWKGYTF. The chain uses TRBV6-5 and TRBJ1-2, with TRBD1 as a possible D gene (6 bases). The CDR3 is 13 amino acids. The germline V and J ends were trimmed by 5 bases and 8 bases, with 15 bases remaining between them. Germline values: CDR1 MNHEY, CDR2 SVGAGI.

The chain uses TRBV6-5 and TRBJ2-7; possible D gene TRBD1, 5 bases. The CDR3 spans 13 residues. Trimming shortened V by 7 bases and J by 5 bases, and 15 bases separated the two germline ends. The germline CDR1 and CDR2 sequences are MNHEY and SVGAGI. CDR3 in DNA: TGTGCCAGCACCAACGACAGAGGACACGAGCAGTACTTC. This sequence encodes CASTNDRGHEQYF.